A single T cell receptor (beta chain) is shown here with its context. This clonotype was counted many times. No cognate antigen has been identified for it. No qualities accompany the bases; no much larger clone lies one base away. cDNA was synthesized by template-switch 5'RACE using a primer with a 10-nucleotide random unique molecular identifier that tagged each TCR transcript. Over 160 million TCR-beta sequences, covering 15-18 subjects, were produced in each sequencing run. The RNeasy kit was used to extract total RNA. The KAPA Real-time Library Amplification kit was used to amplify TCR-beta VDJ regions with primers for the TCR constant region and the 5'RACE anchor. A first PCR added sample indexes and Illumina adaptors, and a second PCR then raised library yield. After Ampure bead purification, the TCR product of roughly 650 bp was size-selected on a 2% E-gel SizeSelection system. Library quality was checked on a Bioanalyzer, concentration was measured with Qubit, and libraries were quantified with the Kapa Library Quantification kit before pooling. An Illumina HiSeq 2500 sequenced the libraries paired-end 2 x 150 bp. To increase sequence diversity, about 23-30% phiX was spiked into each library pool. The paper's data handling went like this. Quality-filtered reads were processed with the UMI-based MiGEC pipeline, and over 75% of raw TCR sequences were removed by the MiGEC pipeline during error correction. VDJ genes were aligned to IMGT germline references, and each clonotype was defined by a unique CDR3 amino acid sequence together with V-J genes. Clonal expansion, Shannon diversity and CDR3 relatedness were evaluated with VDJtools (CalcPairwiseDistances, ClusterSamples), while phylogenetic trees were built in CLCbio workbench. Expanded clones were defined as having at least 8 unique UMIs, based on coefficient-of-variation modelling across technical triplicates. TCRdb redid the processing of the public reads, applying fastp at Q25 and MiXCR, and retained in-frame beta chains. All rows with the same CDR3 protein become a single entry with the most common DNA and genes. These V and J calls derive from TCRdb rather than the authors' analysis. The table for this sample lists around 44,000 distinct CDR3 sequences; roughly 2.5% of them were counted only once. Of the sample, about 12% falls within the top ten clones.

For the unsorted PBMC libraries, 2 million PBMCs were stored in RNAlater at -80 degrees C until RNA extraction and were used to generate the libraries. Multiple sclerosis patients were enrolled in a US clinical protocol evaluating disease progression by magnetic resonance imaging. Peripheral blood was subjected to Ficoll-Hypaque density gradient centrifugation to isolate PBMCs, which were then cryopreserved in liquid nitrogen. The data were obtained in a study of neurological immune-mediated disorders (dated by TCRdb to between 2018 and 2021). Regarding the study in general: Among the approximately 34 multiple sclerosis patients, relapsing-remitting MS was present in some 31 and secondary progressive MS was present in 3. The cohort comprised 68 subjects: some 15 HAM/TSP patients, around 35 multiple sclerosis patients and 20 healthy controls. Longitudinal samples, technical triplicates and paired sorted CD4+ and CD8+ T-cell subsets, alongside PBMC samples, were included among the roughly 100 TCR-beta libraries. Using UMI-based sequencing, the study compared peripheral blood TCR-beta repertoires from patients with HTLV-I-associated myelopathy (HAM/TSP), patients with multiple sclerosis, and healthy controls. What the authors observed across the whole study: No identical CDR3 amino acid sequences were shared among expanded clones across subjects, suggesting private TCR-beta repertoires in all groups. TCR clonal expansion was highest in HAM/TSP patients and lowest in MS patients, with MS patients falling below even healthy controls. In phylogenetic analysis, the repertoires of 18 of 34 MS patients grouped into a cluster of related CDR3 sequences, which suggests a possible signature at the repertoire level. The MS cluster was not associated with any clinical or MRI features, and the authors stated that larger cohorts are needed.

Cut back by 3 bases and 0 bases, the V and J ends lie 9 bases apart. The CDR3, cysteine through phenylalanine, is 14 amino acids long. The DNA shown is the 42-base CDR3, in frame from base 1. Taken from the germline V gene, the CDR1 and CDR2 loops are SGHRS and YFSETQ. The receptor's source is a man aged 25 to 45 with multiple sclerosis. Rearrangement joined TRBV5-1 to TRBJ1-1, and perhaps TRBD1 as D gene, on 5 matching bases. The source material was PBMCs. The bases are TGCGCCAGCAGCTCCCAGGGTATGAACACTGAAGCTTTCTTT. This gives the protein CASSSQGMNTEAFF.